A single sample is the source of the 2 T cell receptor beta chains below, sequenced in a study of response to subunit inactivated influenza vaccine. MiXCR, run by TCRdb on the RT-PCR reads, gives a single entry per CDR3 protein. Of 600,000 to 850,000 distinct CDR3 sequences in the sample, approximately 15% are singletons; the top ten hold 7.6%. The sequencing used PBMCs from blood, collected about 14 days before vaccination. These TCRs come from a man aged 45 to 65 who received an inactivated influenza vaccine.

V and J are TRBV6-4 and TRBJ1-1; D unclear. Germline V gives CDR1 MRHNA, CDR2 SNTAGT. V was trimmed by 2 bases and J by 6 bases, leaving 7 bases between them. This CDR3 is 12 amino acids long. The CDR3 bases are TGTGCCAGCAGTGACCGGGTTCCTGAAGCTTTCTTT. Translation gives CASSDRVPEAFF.

This clonotype was detected only a few times. The gene calls are TRBV10-3 and TRBJ2-2, with D possibly matching TRBD2 (6 bases). This CDR3 region has 13 residues. Trimming took off 2 bases at V and 7 bases at J, with 8 bases between the two ends. Looked up from germline, CDR1 is ENHRY and CDR2 is SYGVKD. The CDR3 region has the DNA TGTGCCATCAGTGAGACCGGGGGCGGGGAGCTGTTTTTT. Its protein is CAISETGGGELFF.